This record concerns one T cell receptor beta chain sequence. Method: immunoSEQ multiplex PCR; TCRdb's copy keeps in-frame clones and lacks some. The sample holds roughly 84,000 clones, approximately 90% seen once. The data are from a study of cytomegalovirus exposure and HLA in healthy donors. CDR1 MNHEY and CDR2 SMNVEV come from the germline V gene (reference sequence). Trimming pared 5 bases from V and 4 bases from J, leaving 12 bases between. The CDR3 length is 13 residues. The specimen was PBMCs. The clonotype comes from a man aged 25 to 40 in good health and CMV-seronegative. The chain carries TRBV27 and TRBJ2-7; D perhaps matches TRBD1 (7 bases). CDR3 sequence reads: CASSAGQTYEQYF. In DNA, the CDR3 is TGTGCCAGCAGTGCGGGACAGACGTACGAGCAGTACTTC.